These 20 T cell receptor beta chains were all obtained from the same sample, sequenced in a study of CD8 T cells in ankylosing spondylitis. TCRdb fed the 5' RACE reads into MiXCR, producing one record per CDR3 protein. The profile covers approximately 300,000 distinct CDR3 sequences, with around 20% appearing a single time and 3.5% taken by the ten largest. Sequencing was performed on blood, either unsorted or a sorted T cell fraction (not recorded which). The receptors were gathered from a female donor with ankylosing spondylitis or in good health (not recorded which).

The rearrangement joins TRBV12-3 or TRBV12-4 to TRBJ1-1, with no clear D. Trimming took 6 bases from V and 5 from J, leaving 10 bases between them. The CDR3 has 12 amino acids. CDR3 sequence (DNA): TGTGCCAGCAGCGCCTGGGGAACTGAAGCTTTCTTT. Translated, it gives CASSAWGTEAFF.

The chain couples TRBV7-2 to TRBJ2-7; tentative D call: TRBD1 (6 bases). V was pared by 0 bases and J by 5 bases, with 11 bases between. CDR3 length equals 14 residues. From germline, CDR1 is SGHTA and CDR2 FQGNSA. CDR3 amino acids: CASSLARGSDEQYF. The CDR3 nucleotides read TGTGCCAGCAGCTTAGCCAGGGGAAGCGACGAGCAGTACTTC.

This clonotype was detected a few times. The CDR3 sequence is CAMKRDRDNNEQFF. The CDR3 coding sequence is TGTGCCATGAAACGGGACAGGGATAACAATGAGCAGTTCTTC. This chain uses TRBV10-3 with TRBJ2-1; 9 positions agree with TRBD1. This CDR3 comprises 14 residues. The germline V gene has CDR1 ENHRY and CDR2 SYGVKD. Unmatched junction bases numbered 8, after V lost 9 bases and J lost 5 bases.

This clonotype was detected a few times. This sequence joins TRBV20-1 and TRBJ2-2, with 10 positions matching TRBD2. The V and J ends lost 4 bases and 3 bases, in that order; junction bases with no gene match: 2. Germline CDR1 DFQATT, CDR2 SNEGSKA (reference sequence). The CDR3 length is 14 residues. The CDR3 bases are TGCAGTGCTACTAGCGGGAGTGACACCGGGGAGCTGTTTTTT. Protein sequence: CSATSGSDTGELFF.

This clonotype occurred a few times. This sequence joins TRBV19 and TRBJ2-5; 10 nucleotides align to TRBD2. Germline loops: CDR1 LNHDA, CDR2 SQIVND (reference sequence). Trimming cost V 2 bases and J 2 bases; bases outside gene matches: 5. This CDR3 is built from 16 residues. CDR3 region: CASSISSGSPQETQYF. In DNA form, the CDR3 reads TGTGCCAGTAGTATATCTAGCGGGAGTCCTCAAGAGACCCAGTACTTC.

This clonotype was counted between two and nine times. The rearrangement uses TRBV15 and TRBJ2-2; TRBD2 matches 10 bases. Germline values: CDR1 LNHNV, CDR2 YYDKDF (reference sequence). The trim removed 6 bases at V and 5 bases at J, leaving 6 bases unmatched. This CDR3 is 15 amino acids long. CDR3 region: CATSSLAGETGELFF. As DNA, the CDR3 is TGTGCCACCAGTAGTCTAGCGGGAGAGACCGGGGAGCTGTTTTTT.

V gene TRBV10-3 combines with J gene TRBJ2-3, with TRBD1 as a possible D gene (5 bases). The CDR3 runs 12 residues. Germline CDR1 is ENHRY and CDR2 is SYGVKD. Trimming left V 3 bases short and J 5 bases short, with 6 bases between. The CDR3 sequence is CAISETGDTQYF. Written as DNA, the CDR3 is TGTGCCATCAGTGAAACAGGAGATACGCAGTATTTT.

The CDR3 loop reads CASHHRANYGYTF. The CDR3 DNA is TGTGCCAGCCATCACAGAGCTAACTATGGCTACACCTTC. This chain links TRBV25-1 with TRBJ1-2; D not resolved. CDR1 is MGHDK and CDR2 is SYGVNS in the germline V gene. The CDR3 is 13 residues long. V lost 8 bases, J lost 0 bases, and 10 bases lay in between.

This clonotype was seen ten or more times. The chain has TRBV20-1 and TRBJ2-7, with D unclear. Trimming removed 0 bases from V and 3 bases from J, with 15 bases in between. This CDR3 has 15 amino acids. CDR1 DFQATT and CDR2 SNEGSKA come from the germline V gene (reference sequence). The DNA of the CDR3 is TGCAGTGCTAGAGATTATGAGAGGACCGTCTACGAGCAGTACTTC. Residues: CSARDYERTVYEQYF.

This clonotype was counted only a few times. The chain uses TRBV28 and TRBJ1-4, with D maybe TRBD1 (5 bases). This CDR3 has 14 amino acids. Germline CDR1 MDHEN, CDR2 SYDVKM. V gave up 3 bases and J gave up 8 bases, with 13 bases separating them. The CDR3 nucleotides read TGTGCCAGCAGTTTGTCCCCGAGGGGCGAAAAACTGTTTTTT. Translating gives CASSLSPRGEKLFF. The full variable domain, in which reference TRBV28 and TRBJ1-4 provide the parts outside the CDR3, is DVKVTQSSRYLVKRTGEKVFLECVQDMDHENMFWYRQDPGLGLRLIYFSYDVKMKEKGDIPEGYSVSREKKERFSLILESASTNQTSMYLCASSLSPRGEKLFFGSGTQLSVL.

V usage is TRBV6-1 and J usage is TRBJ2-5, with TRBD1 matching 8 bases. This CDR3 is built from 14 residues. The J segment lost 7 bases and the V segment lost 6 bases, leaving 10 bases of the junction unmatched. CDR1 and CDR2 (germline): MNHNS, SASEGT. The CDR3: CASSRDRLGGTQYF. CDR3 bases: TGTGCCAGCAGCAGGGACAGGCTGGGTGGGACCCAGTACTTC.

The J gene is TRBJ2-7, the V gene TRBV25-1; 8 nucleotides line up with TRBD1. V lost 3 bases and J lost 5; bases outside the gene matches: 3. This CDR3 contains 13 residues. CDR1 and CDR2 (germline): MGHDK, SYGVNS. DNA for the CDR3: TGTGCCAGCAGTGATCAGGGGGCCCACGAGCAGTACTTC. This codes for CASSDQGAHEQYF.

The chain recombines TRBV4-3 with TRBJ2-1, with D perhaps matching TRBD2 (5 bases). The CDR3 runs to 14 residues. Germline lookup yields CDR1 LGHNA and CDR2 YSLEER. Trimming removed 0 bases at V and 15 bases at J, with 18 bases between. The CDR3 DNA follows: TGCGCCAGCAGCCAAGATGTTGCTAGCCCGGGGAGGTTCTTC. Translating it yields CASSQDVASPGRFF.

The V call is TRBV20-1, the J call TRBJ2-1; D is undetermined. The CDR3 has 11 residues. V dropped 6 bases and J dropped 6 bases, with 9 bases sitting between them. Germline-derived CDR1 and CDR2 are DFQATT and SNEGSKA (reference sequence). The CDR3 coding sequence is TGCAGTGCCAGCCCCTTCAATGAGCAGTTCTTC. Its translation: CSASPFNEQFF.

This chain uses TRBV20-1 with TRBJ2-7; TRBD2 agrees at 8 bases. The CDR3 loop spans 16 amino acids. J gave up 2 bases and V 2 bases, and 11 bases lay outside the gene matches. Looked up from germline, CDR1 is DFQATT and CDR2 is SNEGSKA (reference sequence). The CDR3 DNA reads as TGCAGTGCTAGAAATAATCCGGGACTAGAAACCTACGAGCAGTACTTC. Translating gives CSARNNPGLETYEQYF.

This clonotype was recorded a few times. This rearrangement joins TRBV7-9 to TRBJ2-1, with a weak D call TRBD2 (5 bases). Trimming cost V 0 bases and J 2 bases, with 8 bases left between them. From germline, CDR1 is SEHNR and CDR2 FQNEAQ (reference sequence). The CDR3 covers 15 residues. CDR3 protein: CASSLALGTYNEQFF. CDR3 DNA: TGTGCCAGCAGCTTAGCGCTCGGGACCTACAATGAGCAGTTCTTC.

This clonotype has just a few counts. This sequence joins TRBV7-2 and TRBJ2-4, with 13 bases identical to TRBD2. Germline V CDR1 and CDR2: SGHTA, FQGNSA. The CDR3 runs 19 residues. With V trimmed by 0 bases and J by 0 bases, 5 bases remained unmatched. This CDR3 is CASSLAGLAGILAKNIQYF. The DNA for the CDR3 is TGTGCCAGCAGCTTAGCGGGACTAGCGGGGATACTAGCCAAAAACATTCAGTACTTC.

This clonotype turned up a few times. The CDR3 sequence is CASSLTRSNEQFF. CDR3 nucleotides: TGTGCCAGCAGCTTAACTCGATCTAATGAGCAGTTCTTC. This chain links TRBV11-2 with TRBJ2-1; D not resolved. Trimming stripped 2 bases from V and 7 bases from J, with 9 bases between. This CDR3 contains 13 residues. Per germline, CDR1 SGHAT and CDR2 FQNNGV.

This CDR3 reads CASSPRLAYNEQFF. Here the CDR3 DNA reads TGTGCCAGCAGTCCCCGACTAGCCTACAATGAGCAGTTCTTC. The genes are TRBV6-1 and TRBJ2-1, with D tentatively TRBD2 (6 bases). There are 14 residues in the CDR3. The germline gives CDR1 MNHNS, CDR2 SASEGT. V dropped 5 bases and J dropped 2 bases, with 10 bases sitting between them.

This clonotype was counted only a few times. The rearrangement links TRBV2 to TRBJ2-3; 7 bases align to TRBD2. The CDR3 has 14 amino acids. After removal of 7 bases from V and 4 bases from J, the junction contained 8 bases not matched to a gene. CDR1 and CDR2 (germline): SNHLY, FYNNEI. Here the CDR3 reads CASTIAGVPDTQYF. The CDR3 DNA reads TGTGCCAGCACGATCGCGGGAGTCCCAGATACGCAGTATTTT. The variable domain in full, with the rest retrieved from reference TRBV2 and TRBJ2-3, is EPEVTQTPSHQVTQMGQEVILRCVPISNHLYFYWYRQILGQKVEFLVSFYNNEISEKSEIFDDQFSVERPDGSNFTLKIRSTKLEDSAMYFCASTIAGVPDTQYFGPGTRLTVL.